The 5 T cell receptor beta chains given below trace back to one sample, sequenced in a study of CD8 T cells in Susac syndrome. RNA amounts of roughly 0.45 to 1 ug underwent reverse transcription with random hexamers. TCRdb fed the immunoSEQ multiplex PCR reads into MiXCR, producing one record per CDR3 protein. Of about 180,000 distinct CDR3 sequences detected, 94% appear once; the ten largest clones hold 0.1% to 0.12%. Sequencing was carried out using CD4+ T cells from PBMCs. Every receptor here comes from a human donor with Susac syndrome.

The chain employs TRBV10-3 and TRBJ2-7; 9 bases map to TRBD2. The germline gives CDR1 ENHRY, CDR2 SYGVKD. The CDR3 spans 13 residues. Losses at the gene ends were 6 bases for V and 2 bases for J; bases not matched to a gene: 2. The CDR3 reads CAIRSGGTYEQYF. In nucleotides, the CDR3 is TGTGCCATCAGGAGCGGGGGGACCTACGAGCAGTACTTC.

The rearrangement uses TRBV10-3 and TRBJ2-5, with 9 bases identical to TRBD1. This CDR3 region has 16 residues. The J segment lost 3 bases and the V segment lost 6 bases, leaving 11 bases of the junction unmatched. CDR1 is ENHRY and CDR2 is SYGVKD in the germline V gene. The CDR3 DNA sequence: TGTGCCATCAGACCCGGGACAGGGTGGGGAGAAGAGACCCAGTACTTC. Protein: CAIRPGTGWGEETQYF.

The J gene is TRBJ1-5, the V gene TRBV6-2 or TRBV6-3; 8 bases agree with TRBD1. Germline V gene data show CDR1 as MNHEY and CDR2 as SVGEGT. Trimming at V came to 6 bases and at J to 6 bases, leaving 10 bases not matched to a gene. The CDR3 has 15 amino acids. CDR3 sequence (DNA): TGTGCCAGCAGAAAGCAGGGGGCTAGCGCTCAGCCCCAGCATTTT. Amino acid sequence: CASRKQGASAQPQHF.

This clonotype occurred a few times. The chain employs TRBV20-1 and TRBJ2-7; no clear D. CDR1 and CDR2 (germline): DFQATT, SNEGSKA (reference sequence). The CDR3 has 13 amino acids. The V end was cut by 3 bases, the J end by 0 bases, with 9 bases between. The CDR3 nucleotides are TGCAGTGCTAGTACGAGTAACTCCTACGAGCAGTACTTC. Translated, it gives CSASTSNSYEQYF.

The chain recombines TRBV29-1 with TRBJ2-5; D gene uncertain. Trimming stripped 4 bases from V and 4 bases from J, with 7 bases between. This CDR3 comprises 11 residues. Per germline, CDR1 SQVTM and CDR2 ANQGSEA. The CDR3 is CSVAVGETQYF. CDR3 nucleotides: TGCAGCGTTGCCGTAGGAGAGACCCAGTACTTC.